Described below is a single T cell receptor beta chain sequence and its context. Its antigen is unidentified. The sample is drawn from a study of beta chain features in type 1 diabetes. V lost 5 bases to trimming and J lost 5 bases, with 9 bases between them. The CDR3 is made up of 12 amino acids. Germline CDR1 is ENHRY and CDR2 is SYGVKD. Points from the study as a whole: Patients with Type 1 diabetes showed moderately but significantly shorter TCRB CDR3s in all four CD4+ subsets.

Sequencing targeted expressed TCRB transcripts, as all isolated RNA had been reverse transcribed. Data came from immunoSEQ multiplex PCR; TCRdb stores just in-frame clones and leaves some out. The sample lists roughly 300,000 clones, over 11% occurring once. The specimen sequenced was naive CD4+ T cells from blood. This chain links TRBV10-3 with TRBJ1-1, with D perhaps TRBD1 (5 bases). The clonotype originates from a young man with type 1 diabetes. In DNA form, the CDR3 reads TGTGCCATCAGTACAGGCGATACTGAAGCTTTCTTT. Its translation: CAISTGDTEAFF.